This TCR beta chain was sequenced during a study of OX40 agonist ivuxolimab in advanced cancers. Study context: While on treatment, patients had intravenous ivuxolimab at 0.01 to 10 mg/kg every 2 weeks. General study findings and limits: Mean expanded clone counts were higher in CD8+ than CD4+ T cells.

A remark on this clone: Its target is not known.

Using immunoSEQ multiplex PCR, the repertoire was profiled, and TCRdb retains in-frame clones only, with some absent. Altogether 52,000 or so clones are present, roughly 92% being singletons, with the ten largest covering roughly 12%. The receptor's source is an adult with an advanced solid tumor such as melanoma, head and neck, liver or kidney cancer. The source material was CD4+ or CD8+ T cells sorted from blood, sampled in a trial of the OX40 agonist ivuxolimab.

The CDR3 region is CASSLGWLAGMNEQFF. CDR3 nucleotide sequence: TGTGCCAGCAGCTTGGGGTGGTTAGCGGGAATGAATGAGCAGTTCTTC. The chain carries TRBV5-5 and TRBJ2-1; 8 bases line up with TRBD2. This CDR3 is 16 amino acids long. Germline trimming cut 0 bases from V and 7 bases from J; bases unmatched to any gene: 9. Looked up from germline, CDR1 is SGHKS and CDR2 is YYEKEE (reference sequence).